This record covers a single T cell receptor (beta chain). Its target is not known. The data stem from a study of shared clonotypes between healthy human individuals. Across the whole study: Each donor's CD8 memory used one plate, CD8 naive two, each CD4 subset three. Whole-study findings and limits: A few donors showed sharing of approximately 5% of naive CD4 clonotypes.

The repertoire was sequenced with immunoSEQ multiplex PCR; TCRdb's copy has only in-frame clones and lacks some. The data show almost 700,000 clones, roughly nine tenths seen once. CD45RO-negative, CCR7-positively selected cells formed the naive CD8 fraction, excluding terminally differentiated effector memory CD45RA+ cells. None of the donors, who were healthy HIV-negative adults, had recently had acute infections or vaccinations. In germline, CDR1 is SGDLS, CDR2 YYNGEE. V lost 4 bases, J lost 2 bases, and 13 bases lay in between. The CDR3 sequence is 15 residues long. Sequencing used naive CD8+ T cells sorted from blood. The receptor was isolated from a man aged 30 to 45 in good health. This rearrangement joins TRBV9 to TRBJ1-3; D might be TRBD1 (6 bases). CDR3 sequence reads: CASSKLRQAGNTIYF. CDR3 sequence (DNA): TGTGCCAGCAGCAAACTTCGACAGGCTGGAAACACCATATATTTT.